This passage covers 13 T cell receptor beta chains from one sample sequenced in a study of CD8+CD57+ T cells in acquired aplastic anemia. It was genomic DNA that served as the template for profiling TCR beta VDJ and CDR3. TCRdb analysed the reads with MiXCR anew, one entry per CDR3 protein. The sample lists about 130,000 distinct CDR3 sequences; about 46% were seen once. The sequenced sample consisted of sorted CD4+, CD8+, or CD8+CD57+ T cells (not recorded which) from PBMCs. The receptors stem from a human donor in good health, serving as a control.

As DNA, the CDR3 is TGTGCCAGCAGTCCAGGGACAGGGCGAAACATTCAGTACTTC. Translation gives CASSPGTGRNIQYF. The chain combines TRBV28 with TRBJ2-4; 9 bases align to TRBD1. Germline V gene lookup returns CDR1 MDHEN and CDR2 SYDVKM. The J segment lost 6 bases and the V segment lost 5 bases, leaving 5 bases of the junction unmatched. There are 14 residues in the CDR3.

This clonotype was seen ten or more times. This sequence joins TRBV14 and TRBJ2-5; 8 bases are a match to TRBD2. This CDR3 spans 15 amino acids. V lost 3 bases and J lost 9; bases outside the gene matches: 12. Germline loops: CDR1 SGHDN, CDR2 FVKESK. The CDR3 sequence is CASSQRQLAVIPQYF. CDR3 nucleotide sequence: TGTGCCAGCAGCCAGCGGCAACTAGCGGTCATCCCCCAGTACTTC.

This clonotype occurred many times. V and J are TRBV5-4 and TRBJ2-3; D is unclear. Germline loops: CDR1 SGHNT, CDR2 YYREEE (reference sequence). V shed 1 base and J shed 0 bases, with 6 bases lying between them. The CDR3 is made up of 14 amino acids. CDR3 coding DNA: TGTGCCAGCAGCTTGTGGAGCAGCACAGATACGCAGTATTTT. Its translation is CASSLWSSTDTQYF.

The sample holds many counts of this clonotype. V and J are TRBV2 and TRBJ1-2; 10 nucleotides match TRBD1. Germline CDR1 and CDR2: SNHLY and FYNNEI. V was pared by 6 bases and J by 7 bases, with 8 bases of the junction left unmatched. The CDR3 is 14 amino acids. Here the CDR3 reads CASRERTGGGGYTF. The CDR3 DNA is TGTGCCAGCAGGGAGAGGACAGGGGGAGGTGGCTACACCTTC.

The sample holds many counts of this clonotype. The genes are TRBV4-3 and TRBJ2-1, with D perhaps TRBD1 or TRBD2 (5 bases each). The length of the CDR3 is 16 residues. Deletions cut 1 base from V and 3 bases from J, with 13 bases between. The germline V gene encodes CDR1 LGHNA and CDR2 YSLEER. CDR3 sequence: CASSQGGAGFYNEQFF. CDR3 sequence (DNA): TGCGCCAGCAGCCAAGGAGGGGCAGGGTTCTACAATGAGCAGTTCTTC.

There are a few counts of this clonotype. The V and J genes are TRBV2 and TRBJ2-7; TRBD1 agrees at 7 bases. J lost 3 bases, V lost 4 bases, and 3 bases had no gene match. The CDR3 covers 13 residues. In germline, CDR1 is SNHLY, CDR2 FYNNEI. The CDR3 loop is CASSVTGNYEQYF. As DNA, the CDR3 is TGTGCCAGCAGTGTGACAGGGAACTACGAGCAGTACTTC. Full variable domain (remainder filled in from reference TRBV2 and TRBJ2-7): EPEVTQTPSHQVTQMGQEVILRCVPISNHLYFYWYRQILGQKVEFLVSFYNNEISEKSEIFDDQFSVERPDGSNFTLKIRSTKLEDSAMYFCASSVTGNYEQYFGPGTRLTVT.

This clonotype appeared many times. This rearrangement joins TRBV19 to TRBJ1-2, with 7 bases lining up with TRBD1. V gave up 6 bases and J gave up 4 bases; unmatched junction bases: 8. This CDR3 has 14 amino acids. The germline V gene encodes CDR1 LNHDA and CDR2 SQIVND (reference sequence). As DNA, the CDR3 is TGTGCCAGTAGCCAGACAGGGCCCCCCTATGGCTACACCTTC. It specifies CASSQTGPPYGYTF.

This clonotype was observed at least ten times. The rearrangement uses TRBV7-2 and TRBJ1-1; D unclear. Germline CDR1 SGHTA, CDR2 FQGNSA. The V and J ends lost 1 base and 4 bases respectively, with 10 bases between them. CDR3 length: 14 amino acids. CDR3 DNA: TGTGCCAGCAGCTTAGTTGCTCGCGGCACTGAAGCTTTCTTT. It yields the protein CASSLVARGTEAFF.

In this sample, this clonotype turned up many times. V gene TRBV9 combines with J gene TRBJ2-5, with TRBD1 identical over 8 bases. Germline assignment: CDR1 SGDLS and CDR2 YYNGEE. The CDR3 is 14 amino acids. With 3 bases clipped from V and 1 base from J, the junction kept 2 bases outside the gene matches. The CDR3 protein is CASSGGQGQETQYF. The CDR3 DNA sequence: TGTGCCAGCAGCGGAGGACAGGGCCAAGAGACCCAGTACTTC.

This chain connects TRBV11-1 to TRBJ2-7, with TRBD2 matching over 11 bases. Germline CDR1 and CDR2: SGHAT and FQDESV (reference sequence). After removal of 1 base from V and 3 bases from J, the junction contained 5 bases not matched to a gene. CDR3 size: 16 residues. CDR3 in amino acids: CASSLVGGTSGYEQYF. CDR3 sequence (DNA): TGTGCCAGCAGCTTAGTCGGGGGGACTAGCGGCTACGAGCAGTACTTC. The entire variable domain, with the rest obtained from reference TRBV11-1 and TRBJ2-7, is as follows: EAEVAQSPRYKITEKSQAVAFWCDPISGHATLYWYRQILGQGPELLVQFQDESVVDDSQLPKDRFSAERLKGVDSTLKIQPAELGDSAMYLCASSLVGGTSGYEQYFGPGTRLTVT.

This clonotype was seen repeatedly, ten times or more. The chain carries TRBV20-1 and TRBJ2-3; 9 bases fit TRBD1. The ends lost 1 base at V and 4 bases at J; junction bases unmatched: 12. The CDR3 length is 17 residues. From germline, CDR1 is DFQATT and CDR2 SNEGSKA (reference sequence). The CDR3 spells CSARGDPGQGSADTQYF. CDR3 sequence (DNA): TGCAGTGCTAGAGGGGATCCGGGACAGGGTTCTGCAGATACGCAGTATTTT.

This sequence joins TRBV29-1 and TRBJ1-2; 7 bases agree with TRBD1. V dropped 6 bases and J dropped 5; count of bases not matched to a gene: 6. There are 12 residues in the CDR3. Germline V gene data show CDR1 as SQVTM and CDR2 as ANQGSEA. The CDR3 protein is CSVATGRYGYTF. In nucleotides, the CDR3 is TGCAGCGTGGCGACAGGGCGGTATGGCTACACCTTC. Filled out from reference TRBV29-1 and TRBJ1-2, the complete variable domain reads SAVISQKPSRDICQRGTSLTIQCQVDSQVTMMFWYRQQPGQSLTLIATANQGSEATYESGFVIDKFPISRPNLTFSTLTVSNMSPEDSSIYLCSVATGRYGYTFGSGTRLTVV.

This clonotype was seen at least ten times. The gene calls are TRBV7-2 and TRBJ1-6; TRBD1 might be the D (6 bases). Germline CDR1 is SGHTA and CDR2 is FQGNSA. The CDR3 is made up of 15 amino acids. Trimming cost V 0 bases and J 9 bases, with 12 bases left between them. This CDR3 reads CASSLAGGMGSPLHF. The CDR3 DNA is TGTGCCAGCAGCTTAGCTGGGGGCATGGGTTCACCCCTCCACTTT.